Following are 9 T cell receptor beta chains from one sample sequenced in a study of cytotoxic CD8 clonotypes in ibrutinib-treated CLL. Measured with immunoSEQ multiplex PCR; TCRdb has only the in-frame clones, and not every one. The sample gives some 130,000 clones, 80% to 90% of which show up once; about 1.9% is in the top ten. Sequences were derived from PBMCs, sampled after 24 months of ibrutinib treatment. Every receptor here comes from a human donor with chronic lymphocytic leukemia.

V gene TRBV5-6 combines with J gene TRBJ2-3; 7 nucleotides match TRBD2. Trimming took 1 base from V and 0 from J; bases not matched to a gene: 5. Germline-derived CDR1 and CDR2 are SGHDT and YYEEEE. The CDR3 has 16 residues. The CDR3 reads CASSLTSGVSTDTQYF. In DNA form, the CDR3 reads TGTGCCAGCAGCTTGACGAGCGGGGTTAGCACAGATACGCAGTATTTT.

The count of this clone is one. This rearrangement joins TRBV7-2 to TRBJ2-7; 8 nucleotides agree with TRBD2. The V segment lost 7 bases and the J segment 4 bases; nucleotides outside the gene matches: 9. The CDR3 runs to 14 residues. The germline gives CDR1 SGHTA, CDR2 FQGNSA. CDR3 bases: TGTGCCAGCATCCCGGGGGGGGGCCCATACGAGCAGTACTTC. Protein product: CASIPGGGPYEQYF.

The V call is TRBV5-6, the J call TRBJ2-7; 11 bases align to TRBD2. The V gene end was trimmed by 4 bases and the J gene end by 3 bases; junction bases not matched to a gene: 3. The CDR3 contains 14 residues. Germline loops: CDR1 SGHDT, CDR2 YYEEEE. The CDR3 spells CASSIGTSGYEQYF. CDR3 coding DNA: TGTGCCAGCAGCATCGGGACTAGCGGCTACGAGCAGTACTTC.

The rearrangement uses TRBV7-3 and TRBJ2-5, with TRBD2 as a possible D gene (7 bases). Germline V lookup: CDR1 SGHTA, CDR2 FQGTGA. The CDR3 sequence is 15 residues long. Trimming removed 5 bases at V and 10 bases at J, with 23 bases between. CDR3 sequence (DNA): TGTGCCAGCAGCAAGGACAGTGGGGAGGGGCGATTCCAGTACTTC. Protein: CASSKDSGEGRFQYF.

The chain carries TRBV10-2 and TRBJ1-2, with D unresolved. CDR1 is WSHSY and CDR2 is SAAADI in the germline V gene. V was cut by 4 bases and J by 1 base, with 10 bases left in between. This CDR3 is 14 amino acids long. The CDR3: CASSGHTDNYGYTF. CDR3 in DNA: TGCGCCAGCAGTGGTCACACCGATAACTATGGCTACACCTTC.

The CDR3 spells CASSYTATDTQYF. The CDR3 nucleotides read TGTGCCAGCAGTTACACCGCCACAGATACGCAGTATTTT. The chain links TRBV6-6 to TRBJ2-3; D gene unclear. This CDR3 is built from 13 residues. CDR1 is MNHNY, CDR2 SVGAGI, per germline (reference sequence). V lost 2 bases to trimming and J lost 2 bases, with 5 bases between them.

The genes are TRBV2 and TRBJ1-4, with 8 bases fitting TRBD1. Germline V lookup: CDR1 SNHLY, CDR2 FYNNEI. The CDR3 runs 14 residues. The trim removed 7 bases at V and 8 bases at J, leaving 9 bases unmatched. The CDR3: CASTVQGAREKLFF. The DNA of the CDR3 is TGTGCCAGCACGGTGCAGGGGGCGAGGGAAAAACTGTTTTTT.

The CDR3: CATSSIVEGGGGNTIYF. The DNA for the CDR3 is TGTGCCACCAGCAGTATTGTAGAAGGCGGAGGGGGAAACACCATATATTTT. The V gene is TRBV15, the J gene TRBJ1-3; D call uncertain. Germline CDR1 reads LNHNV; CDR2 reads YYDKDF (reference sequence). V gave up 3 bases and J gave up 4 bases, with 19 bases separating them. The CDR3 totals 17 residues.

The chain couples TRBV7-2 to TRBJ1-1; D uncertain. CDR1 is SGHTA, CDR2 FQGNSA, per germline. Trimming left V 6 bases short and J 7 bases short, with 15 bases between. The CDR3 covers 13 residues. The CDR3, as DNA: TGTGCCAGCAGTTCGTTCGGCCCGTATGAAGCTTTCTTT. Protein sequence: CASSSFGPYEAFF.